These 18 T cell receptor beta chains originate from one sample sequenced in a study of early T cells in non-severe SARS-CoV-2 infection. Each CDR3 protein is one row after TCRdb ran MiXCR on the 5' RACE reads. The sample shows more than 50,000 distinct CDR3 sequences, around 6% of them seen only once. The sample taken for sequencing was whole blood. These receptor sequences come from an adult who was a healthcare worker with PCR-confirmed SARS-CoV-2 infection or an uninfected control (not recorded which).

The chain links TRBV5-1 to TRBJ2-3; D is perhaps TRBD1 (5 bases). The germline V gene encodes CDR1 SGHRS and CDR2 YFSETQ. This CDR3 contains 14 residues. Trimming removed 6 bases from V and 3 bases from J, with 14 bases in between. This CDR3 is CASNSGHATDTQYF. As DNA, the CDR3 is TGCGCCAGCAACTCCGGACATGCAACAGATACGCAGTATTTT.

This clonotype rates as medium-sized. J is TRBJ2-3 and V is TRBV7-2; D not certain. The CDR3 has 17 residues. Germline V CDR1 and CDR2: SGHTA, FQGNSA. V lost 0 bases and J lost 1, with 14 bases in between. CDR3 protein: CASSLAAPGRGTDTQYF. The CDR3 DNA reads TGTGCCAGCAGCTTAGCGGCCCCCGGACGAGGCACAGATACGCAGTATTTT. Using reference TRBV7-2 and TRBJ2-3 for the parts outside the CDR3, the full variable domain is GAGVSQSPSNKVTEKGKDVELRCDPISGHTALYWYRQSLGQGLEFLIYFQGNSAPDKSGLPSDRFSAERTGGSVSTLTIQRTQQEDSAVYLCASSLAAPGRGTDTQYFGPGTRLTVL.

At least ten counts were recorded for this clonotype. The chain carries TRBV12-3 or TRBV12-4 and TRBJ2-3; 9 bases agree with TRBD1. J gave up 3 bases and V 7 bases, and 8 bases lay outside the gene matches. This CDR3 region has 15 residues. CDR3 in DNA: TGTGCCAGCAAAAAGGACAGGGGTAAGACAGATACGCAGTATTTT. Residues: CASKKDRGKTDTQYF.

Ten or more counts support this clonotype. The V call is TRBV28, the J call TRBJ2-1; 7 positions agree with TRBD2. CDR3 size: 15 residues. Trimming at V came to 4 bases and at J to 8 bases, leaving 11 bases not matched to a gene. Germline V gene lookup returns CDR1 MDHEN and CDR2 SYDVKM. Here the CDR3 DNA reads TGTGCCAGCAGTTCCCTTGGGGCGGGAGATCATGAGCAGTTCTTC. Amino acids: CASSSLGAGDHEQFF. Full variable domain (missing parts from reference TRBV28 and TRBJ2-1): DVKVTQSSRYLVKRTGEKVFLECVQDMDHENMFWYRQDPGLGLRLIYFSYDVKMKEKGDIPEGYSVSREKKERFSLILESASTNQTSMYLCASSSLGAGDHEQFFGPGTRLTVL.

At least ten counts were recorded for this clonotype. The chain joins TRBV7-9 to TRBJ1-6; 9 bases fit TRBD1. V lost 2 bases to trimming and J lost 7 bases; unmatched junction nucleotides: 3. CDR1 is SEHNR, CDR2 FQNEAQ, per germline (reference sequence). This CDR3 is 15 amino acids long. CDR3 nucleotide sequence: TGTGCCAGCAGCTTACGGGGACAGGGAAATTCACCCCTCCACTTT. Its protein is CASSLRGQGNSPLHF.

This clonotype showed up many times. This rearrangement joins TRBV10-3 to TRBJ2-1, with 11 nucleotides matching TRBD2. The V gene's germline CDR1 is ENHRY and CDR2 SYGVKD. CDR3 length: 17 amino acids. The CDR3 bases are TGTGCTGCATCGCTAGCGGGGGGCCCGAGCTCCTACAATGAGCAGTTCTTC. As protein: CAASLAGGPSSYNEQFF.

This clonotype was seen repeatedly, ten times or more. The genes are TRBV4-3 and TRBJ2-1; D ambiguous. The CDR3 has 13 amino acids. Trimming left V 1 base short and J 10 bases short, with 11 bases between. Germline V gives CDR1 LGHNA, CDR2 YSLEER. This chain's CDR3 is CASSQVHYGEQFF. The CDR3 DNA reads TGCGCCAGCAGCCAAGTTCACTATGGAGAGCAGTTCTTC.

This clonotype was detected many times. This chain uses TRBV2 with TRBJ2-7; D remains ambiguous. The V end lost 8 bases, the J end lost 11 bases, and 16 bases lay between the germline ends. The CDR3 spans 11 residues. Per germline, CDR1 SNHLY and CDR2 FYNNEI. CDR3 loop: CASRSAVGKYF. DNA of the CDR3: TGTGCCAGCCGAAGCGCGGTCGGAAAGTACTTC.

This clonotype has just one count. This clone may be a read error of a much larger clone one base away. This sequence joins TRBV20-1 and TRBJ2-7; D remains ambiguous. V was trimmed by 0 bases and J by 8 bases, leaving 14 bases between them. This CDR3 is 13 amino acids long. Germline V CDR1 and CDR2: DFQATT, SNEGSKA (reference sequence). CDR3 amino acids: CSARDETRLKQYF. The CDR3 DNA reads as TGCAGTGCTAGAGATGAGACTCGTCTCAAGCAGTACTTC.

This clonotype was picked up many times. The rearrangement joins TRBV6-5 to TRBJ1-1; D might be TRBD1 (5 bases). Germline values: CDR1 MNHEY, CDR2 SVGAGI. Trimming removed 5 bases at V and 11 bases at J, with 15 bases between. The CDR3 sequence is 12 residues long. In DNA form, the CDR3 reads TGTGCCAGCAGTAGCGTCGGGGGGTGGGCTTTCTTT. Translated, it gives CASSSVGGWAFF.

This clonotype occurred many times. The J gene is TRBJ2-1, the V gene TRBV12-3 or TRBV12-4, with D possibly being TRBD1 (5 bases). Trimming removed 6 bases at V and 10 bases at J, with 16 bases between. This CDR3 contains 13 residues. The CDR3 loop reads CASRLDRQLEQFF. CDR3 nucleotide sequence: TGTGCCAGCAGACTCGACAGACAGTTGGAGCAGTTCTTC.

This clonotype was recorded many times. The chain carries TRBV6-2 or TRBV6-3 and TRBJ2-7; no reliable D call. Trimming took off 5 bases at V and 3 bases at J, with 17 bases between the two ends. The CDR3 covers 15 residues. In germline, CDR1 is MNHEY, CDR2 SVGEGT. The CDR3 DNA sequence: TGTGCCAGCAGTCCTAGAAGTATTAGAGTCTACGAGCAGTACTTC. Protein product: CASSPRSIRVYEQYF.

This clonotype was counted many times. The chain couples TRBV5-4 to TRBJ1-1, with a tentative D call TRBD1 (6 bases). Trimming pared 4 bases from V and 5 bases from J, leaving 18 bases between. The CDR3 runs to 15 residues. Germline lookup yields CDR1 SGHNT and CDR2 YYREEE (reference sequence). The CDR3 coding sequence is TGTGCCAGCAGCGCTGGGGGCCAGGGAGGAACTGAAGCTTTCTTT. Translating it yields CASSAGGQGGTEAFF.

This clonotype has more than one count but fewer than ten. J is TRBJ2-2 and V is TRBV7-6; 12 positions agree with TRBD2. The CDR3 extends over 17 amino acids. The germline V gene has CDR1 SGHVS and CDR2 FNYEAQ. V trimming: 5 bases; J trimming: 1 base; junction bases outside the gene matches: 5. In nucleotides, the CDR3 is TGTGCCAGCAGCGCCTTACTAGCGGGAGGGAACACCGGGGAGCTGTTTTTT. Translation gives CASSALLAGGNTGELFF.

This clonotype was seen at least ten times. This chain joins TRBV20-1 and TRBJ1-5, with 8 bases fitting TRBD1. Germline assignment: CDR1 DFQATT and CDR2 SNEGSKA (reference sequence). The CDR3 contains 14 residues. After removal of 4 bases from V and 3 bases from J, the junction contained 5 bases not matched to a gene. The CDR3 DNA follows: TGCAGTGCTACACGGACAGGGAACAATCAGCCCCAGCATTTT. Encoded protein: CSATRTGNNQPQHF.

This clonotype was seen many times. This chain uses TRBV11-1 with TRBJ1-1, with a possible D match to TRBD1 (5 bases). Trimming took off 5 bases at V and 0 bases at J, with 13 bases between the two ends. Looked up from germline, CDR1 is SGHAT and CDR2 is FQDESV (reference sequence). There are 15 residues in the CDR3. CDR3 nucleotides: TGTGCCAGCAGCATCCTGGGACCTTTGAACACTGAAGCTTTCTTT. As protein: CASSILGPLNTEAFF.

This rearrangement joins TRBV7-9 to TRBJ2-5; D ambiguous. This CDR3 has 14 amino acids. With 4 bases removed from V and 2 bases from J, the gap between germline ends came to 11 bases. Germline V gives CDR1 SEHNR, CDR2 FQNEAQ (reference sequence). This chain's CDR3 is CASSSVGAQETQYF. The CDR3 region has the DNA TGTGCCAGCAGCTCTGTAGGTGCGCAAGAGACCCAGTACTTC.

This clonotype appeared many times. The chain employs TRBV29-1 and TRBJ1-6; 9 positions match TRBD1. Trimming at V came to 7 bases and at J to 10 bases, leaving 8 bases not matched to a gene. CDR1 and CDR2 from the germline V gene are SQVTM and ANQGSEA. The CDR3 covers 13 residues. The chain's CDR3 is CSARDREGSPLHF. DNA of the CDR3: TGCAGCGCACGGGACAGGGAAGGATCACCCCTCCACTTT.